This record concerns one T cell receptor (beta chain) sequence. These data belong to a study of T cell responses to AZD1222 COVID-19 vaccine. Clones were sequenced by immunoSEQ multiplex PCR, and TCRdb holds only the in-frame ones, with some missing. The sample has roughly 200,000 clones; 91% are singletons. Trimming removed 5 bases from V and 8 bases from J, with 12 bases in between. This CDR3 region has 13 residues. Germline lookup yields CDR1 SGHDN and CDR2 FVKESK. The V and J genes are TRBV14 and TRBJ1-4, with D unclear. This TCR came from an adult who received the AZD1222 COVID-19 vaccine. This specimen was peripheral blood, taken 28 days after the second AZD1222 dose. The CDR3 loop is CASSGWVGEKLFF. The CDR3 DNA follows: TGTGCCAGCAGCGGCTGGGTTGGGGAAAAACTGTTTTTT.